A single TCR beta chain is shown here with its context. The antigen this receptor binds is unknown. No base qualities exist here, and no much larger clone lies one base off it. In the germline V gene (reference sequence), CDR1 corresponds to MNHNY and CDR2 to SVGAGI. Unmatched junction bases come to 6, with V trimmed by 7 bases and J by 4 bases. Including the terminal cysteine and phenylalanine, the CDR3 comprises 14 residues. Just the 42-base CDR3 DNA is kept, in frame starting at base 1. The cohort consisted of 650 to 700 healthy bone marrow donors. At the time of sampling, all cohort members were nominally healthy, though unrecorded immune exposures were likely present. The donor tested CMV seropositive and was one of the 289 seropositive cohort members. A peripheral blood sample was collected from each donor, and TCR beta sequencing was performed on peripheral blood mononuclear cells. Genomic DNA extraction from the blood cell samples was performed with the Qiagen DNeasy Blood Extraction Kit.

The data belong to a study of cytomegalovirus exposure and HLA in healthy donors (dated by TCRdb to about 2017). About the study as a whole: An earlier analysis of approximately 640 of the donors reported more than 250 Gb of sequence data and some 120 million unique TCR beta sequences from 150 million to 200 million T cells. The study aimed to test whether signatures of past pathogen exposure could be identified by cataloging public T cell receptors. In a later analysis, previously published TCR beta repertoires from 670 or so donors were re-analyzed and high-resolution HLA genotyping was added so that TCR occurrence patterns could be studied. To predict cytomegalovirus infection status, the study combined high-throughput TCR immunosequencing, statistical association of individual TCRs with disease status, and machine learning. To decide whether each TCR beta V gene segment behaved as functional or pseudogenic, an earlier analysis of several hundred of the donors relied on high-throughput TCR beta sequencing. Because of strong linkage in the cohort, a few DR-DQ haplotypes were treated as single units for association and clustering. Both class I and class II loci were covered by HLA typing, at four-digit resolution. On average, roughly 240,000 unique TCR beta nucleotide sequences were sequenced per donor among about 400 genotyped donors of the cohort, with roughly 18% of those sequences being non-productive. All discovery cohort repertoires had been generated on a single sequencing platform. An early release that covered roughly 600 HLA-typed donors contained around 300 gigabases of sequencing data and tens of millions of unique TCR sequences. Donor age, sex, ethnicity and CMV serostatus were collected together with the repertoire data. Typing coverage differed by locus: A, B, C, DRB1 and DQB1 were typed in about 629-630 donors, DQA1 in 500 to 550, DPA1 in approximately 600, and DPB1 in roughly 450. Among the roughly 390 genotyped donors, approximately 82% belonged to the genetic ancestry cluster associated with self-reported Caucasian donors. Besides the first cohort of roughly 700 subjects, a separate validation cohort made up of 120 different subjects was used. In the later analysis, no new phenotypic data were used to find candidate immune exposures; instead, reliance was placed on TCR beta sequences and their occurrence across donors. The study used immunosequencing to profile the T cell repertoires of approximately 690 subjects and linked those repertoires to cytomegalovirus serostatus. A later genetic analysis took genome-wide SNP genotypes for about three fifths of the roughly 670 donors and used that subset as a discovery cohort. What the research found in general, with its limitations: In this cohort, only TCR beta chains were sequenced, and detectable features were limited by the absence of alpha or paired-chain data. A few of the identified cytomegalovirus-associated TCR beta chains were confirmed in vitro to be specific for cytomegalovirus antigens. An earlier analysis of 450 to 750 of the donors showed that most TCR beta V segments appeared in productive rearrangements either about 87% or about 30% of the time, which broadly matched IMGT annotations. Linkage disequilibrium might explain the correlated functional status among segregating V segments, but an unknown experimental factor could not be ruled out. When HLA alleles, especially DR and DQ, strongly co-occurred, TCR associations were difficult to assign to individual alleles. A further reported finding was that TCR beta sequences accurately predicted the HLA-A and HLA-B alleles for most subjects in the first cohort. A later analysis found that most CMV-associated TCR beta chains appeared HLA-restricted, with HLA associations seemingly driven largely by CMV exposure. The 87-base-pair reads could not distinguish some IMGT-functional V segments, including TRBV6-2 and TRBV6-3, so those segments were excluded. In a later genetic analysis, a missense DCLRE1C variant was associated with V-gene and J-gene trimming of TCR beta chains, and the association was replicated in an independent cohort. In a later analysis, several top co-occurrence clusters were reported to appear linked to parvovirus B19, influenza, CMV and Epstein-Barr virus. The presence/absence analyses assumed that sequencing depth was roughly uniform across donors, and that assumption may not be true. In the study, approximately 160 TCR beta chains were listed as associated with cytomegalovirus. The classifier was reported to diagnose cytomegalovirus status with high specificity and sensitivity in both the original and validation cohorts. Compared with equally common non-associated chains, HLA-associated TCR beta chains in a later analysis were more clonally expanded and had lower generation probabilities. According to a later genetic analysis, donors in an Asian-associated ancestry cluster had fewer N-insertions in productive TCRs than the roughly 670-donor mean. Because HLA typing was missing for some donors at each locus, association tests included only the typed subset. A cluster of highly shared sequence variants was judged likely to be a technical artifact of the sequencing pipeline. The earlier analysis of about 600 of the donors excluded some 15 rarely observed V segments, including chromosome 9 orphons, because counts were too low. At a false discovery rate of 0.05, a later analysis linked 16,951 TCR beta sequences to specific HLA alleles. CMV serostatus was the only immune exposure information available for the cohort. The authors suggested that the approach could potentially be generalized to other disease states and immunological phenotypes. Most TCR sequences were observed very rarely across donors, whereas some public TCRs were present in many individuals. According to a later analysis, TCR association rates differed among HLA loci, with DRB1 alleles showing the most associated TCRs and HLA-C alleles showing the fewest.

The protocol used for the library was the immunoSEQ multiplex PCR assay. For the multiplex PCR, a mixture combining 60 forward primers for TCR Vbeta segments and 13 reverse primers for TCR Jbeta segments was used. The CDR3 region of rearranged TCR beta genes was amplified from genomic DNA by a multiplex PCR assay. On the Illumina HiSeq System, the amplified TCR beta libraries were sequenced as 87-base-pair reads. The source study handled its data this way. In a later analysis, tens of millions of unique TCR beta chains were counted across the roughly 610 repertoires, and some 10 million of these chains were shared by at least two donors. Raw reads were error-corrected and collapsed into unique sequences with a nearest-neighbor algorithm that merged closely related sequences to remove PCR and sequencing errors. To assign V, D and J gene segments, CDR3 sequences were aligned to IMGT reference sequences. For a sequence to be retained, a match of at least six nucleotides was required to both a V gene segment and a J gene segment. Rearrangements were classified as productive when the CDR3 lacked stop codons and remained in frame with V and J, and all other rearrangements were classified as non-productive. CDR3 was defined according to IMGT convention as the region running from the second conserved V-encoded cysteine to the conserved J-encoded phenylalanine. The earlier analysis of approximately 500 of the donors excluded sequences that lacked an unambiguous match to a single V gene segment. In an earlier analysis of a few hundred of the donors, a V segment was called functional when productive rearrangements were above 56.7%, and segregating when the standard deviation between donors exceeded 5%. To diagnose cytomegalovirus status from the catalog of TCR beta chain sequences, a statistical classification framework was built. In a later analysis, V and J genes were assigned by comparing TCR nucleotide sequences against IMGT/GENE-DB human TR gene sequences. Using the TCRdist pipeline, a later analysis assigned CDR3 sequences along with most-parsimonious VDJ recombination scenarios. A later analysis defined each TCR beta chain by its CDR3 amino acid sequence plus V-gene family, and excluded reads lacking a unique V-gene family. To address suspected cross-contamination and a sequencing artifact, a later analysis removed under 600 highly shared, low-generation-probability nucleotide sequences. For each public chain, a later analysis derived a clonal expansion index from normalized ranks of inferred template counts within each repertoire. In a later analysis, generation probabilities were computed with a VDJ recombination model fitted to out-of-frame rearrangements, and the resulting probabilities were checked against IGoR. Hypergeometric tests were used in a later analysis to score TCR-TCR, TCR-HLA and TCR-CMV co-occurrence, with a repertoire-size bias correction applied to the TCR pairs. To estimate false discovery rates, a later analysis permuted the HLA or CMV assignments 20 times. A later analysis grouped co-occurring TCRs with DBSCAN, adding TCRdist sequence similarity when clustering within HLA-allele-positive subsets. For co-occurrence clustering, repertoires with fewer than 30,000 or more than 120,000 public chains were excluded, along with five or six repertoires with anomalous nucleotide sharing. The table comes from immuneACCESS by way of TCRdb, which keeps in-frame sequences with V and J called. Part of the clones is missing from these tables; in studies checked, under half for an unresolved V gene and the rest for unknown reasons. V, J and clone size were drawn from that table, and D and trimming were deduced from the DNA. This sample has approximately 170,000 clones in its table, and 75% to 80% of those were observed once. The ten top clones hold roughly 2.6% of the sample.

This clonotype originated in a woman in her thirties or forties in good health and CMV-seropositive. The material sequenced was PBMCs. Recombination connected TRBV6-6 to TRBJ2-5; TRBD1 aligns with 10 central bases. The CDR3 reads CASTEGTGVETQYF. In nucleotides, the sequence is TGTGCCAGCACCGAGGGGACAGGGGTAGAGACCCAGTACTTC.